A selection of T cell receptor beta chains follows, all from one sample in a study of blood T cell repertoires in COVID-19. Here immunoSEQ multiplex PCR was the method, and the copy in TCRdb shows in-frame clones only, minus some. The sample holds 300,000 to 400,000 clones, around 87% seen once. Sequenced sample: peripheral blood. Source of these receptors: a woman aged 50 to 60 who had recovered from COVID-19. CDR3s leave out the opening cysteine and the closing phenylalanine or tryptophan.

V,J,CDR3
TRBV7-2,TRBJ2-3,ASSASGNTDTQY
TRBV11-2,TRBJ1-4,ASSLAGTNEKLF
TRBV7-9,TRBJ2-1,ASSTSFRDRGSHEQF
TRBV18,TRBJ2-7,ASSPPGQGMREQY
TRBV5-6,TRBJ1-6,ASSPDKALNSPLH
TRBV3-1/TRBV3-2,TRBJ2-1,ASSLHRQRGWGNEQF
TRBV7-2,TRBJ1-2,ASSLGQGRGYT
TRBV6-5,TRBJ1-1,ASHSGPTGTEAF
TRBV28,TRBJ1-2,ASSLGPYGYT
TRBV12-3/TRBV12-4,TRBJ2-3,ASSLSSTDTQY
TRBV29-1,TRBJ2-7,SASAGGKYEQY
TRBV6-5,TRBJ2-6,ASSPAVPPNVLT
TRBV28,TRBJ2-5,ASRRGLAGAGETQY
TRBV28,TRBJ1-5,ASSLRANQPQH
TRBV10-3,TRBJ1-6,AISELGQGISPLH
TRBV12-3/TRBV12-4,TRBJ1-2,ASSFEARGYT
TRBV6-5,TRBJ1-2,ASSYQGRTGYT
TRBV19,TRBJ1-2,ASSASTGVGYT
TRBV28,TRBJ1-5,ASSLPQGIQPQH
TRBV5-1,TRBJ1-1,ASSIQGANTEAF
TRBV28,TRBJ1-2,ASSSTGDSRYGYT
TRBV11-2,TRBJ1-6,ASSPPGQGNSPLH
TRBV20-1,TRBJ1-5,SASAGSGQPQH
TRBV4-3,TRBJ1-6,ASSPQGGRALH